These T cell receptor beta chains were read from a single sample in a study of blood T cell repertoires in COVID-19. Measured with immunoSEQ multiplex PCR; TCRdb has only the in-frame clones, and not every one. The repertoire holds approximately 100,000 clones, about 91% seen once, with about 3.2% in the top ten. Sequencing was performed on peripheral blood. The receptors were sampled from a human donor in a cohort sampled during active COVID-19. CDR3s include the opening cysteine and the closing phenylalanine or tryptophan. The D gene is left open where the match is weak. Clone size appears in some rows only: once, few, many, or a class for an expanded clone.

J gene: TRBJ1-2; clone size: -; V gene: TRBV12-3/TRBV12-4; D gene: -; CDR3 DNA: TGTGCCAGCTCCCAGGTCGGCTATGGCTACACCTTC; CDR3 protein: CASSQVGYGYTF
J gene: TRBJ2-5; clone size: -; V gene: TRBV4-2; D gene: TRBD2; CDR3 DNA: TGTGCCAGCAGCCAAGATACGGGAGGGCCAGAGGAGACCCAGTACTTC; CDR3 protein: CASSQDTGGPEETQYF
J gene: TRBJ1-1; clone size: -; V gene: TRBV3-1/TRBV3-2; D gene: -; CDR3 DNA: TGTGCCAGCAGCCACACAGGGATGGGCACTGAAGCTTTCTTT; CDR3 protein: CASSHTGMGTEAFF
J gene: TRBJ2-1; clone size: -; V gene: TRBV29-1; D gene: -; CDR3 DNA: TGCAGCGCCCCACTCATACAGGGGGGGTATGAGCAGTTCTTC; CDR3 protein: CSAPLIQGGYEQFF
J gene: TRBJ1-1; clone size: -; V gene: TRBV7-9; D gene: -; CDR3 DNA: TGTGCCAGCAACCAGGCAGGGAGGGAGAGGGGGGTATTGAACACTGAAGCTTTCTTT; CDR3 protein: CASNQAGRERGVLNTEAFF
J gene: TRBJ1-4; clone size: -; V gene: TRBV4-1; D gene: -; CDR3 DNA: TGCGCCAGCAGCACCCAACTCCGTGCAACTAATGAAAAACTGTTTTTT; CDR3 protein: CASSTQLRATNEKLFF
J gene: TRBJ2-7; clone size: -; V gene: TRBV6-6; D gene: -; CDR3 DNA: TGTGCCAGCAGTTACTCAGGGGGGGGTTCCTACGAGCAGTACTTC; CDR3 protein: CASSYSGGGSYEQYF
J gene: TRBJ2-3; clone size: -; V gene: TRBV28; D gene: TRBD2; CDR3 DNA: TGTGCCAGCGGTAAACTAGCGGGAGGCTCAGGAGATACGCAGTATTTT; CDR3 protein: CASGKLAGGSGDTQYF
J gene: TRBJ1-1; clone size: -; V gene: TRBV6-5; D gene: -; CDR3 DNA: TGTGCCAGCTATTTAAGGAGGGAAAACACTGAAGCTTTCTTT; CDR3 protein: CASYLRRENTEAFF
J gene: TRBJ2-1; clone size: -; V gene: TRBV9; D gene: TRBD2; CDR3 DNA: TGTGCCAGCAGCGTAAGAAGCGGGGGGGGTGATGAGCAGTTCTTC; CDR3 protein: CASSVRSGGGDEQFF
J gene: TRBJ2-5; clone size: -; V gene: TRBV4-2; D gene: TRBD2; CDR3 DNA: TGTGCCAGCAGCCAAGCGCGGACTAGCGGACAAGAGACCCAGTACTTC; CDR3 protein: CASSQARTSGQETQYF
J gene: TRBJ1-1; clone size: -; V gene: TRBV5-1; D gene: TRBD1; CDR3 DNA: TGCGCCAGCAGCTTGGTGCCGACAGGGGGCGAGGGCACTGAAGCTTTCTTT; CDR3 protein: CASSLVPTGGEGTEAFF
J gene: TRBJ1-6; clone size: -; V gene: TRBV9; D gene: -; CDR3 DNA: TGTGCCAGCAGCGTGAGAGACGGTTCGGGTTCACCCCTCCACTTT; CDR3 protein: CASSVRDGSGSPLHF
J gene: TRBJ1-1; clone size: once; V gene: TRBV20-1; D gene: -; CDR3 DNA: TGCAGTGCTAGTAAAGGCCAGGGGCCGGGCACTGAAGCTTTCTTT; CDR3 protein: CSASKGQGPGTEAFF
J gene: TRBJ2-5; clone size: -; V gene: TRBV2; D gene: -; CDR3 DNA: TGTGCCAGCAGTGAAAGCACTGCTCAAGAGACCCAGTACTTC; CDR3 protein: CASSESTAQETQYF
J gene: TRBJ1-2; clone size: -; V gene: TRBV29-1; D gene: -; CDR3 DNA: TGCAGCGCCCGACAGGAGAACTATGGCTACACCTTC; CDR3 protein: CSARQENYGYTF
J gene: TRBJ1-2; clone size: few; V gene: TRBV5-1; D gene: -; CDR3 DNA: TGCGCCAGCAGCGCACAGACTAACTATGGCTACACCTTC; CDR3 protein: CASSAQTNYGYTF
J gene: TRBJ2-3; clone size: -; V gene: TRBV6-6; D gene: -; CDR3 DNA: TGTGCCAGCAAAAGCCGCACAGATACGCAGTATTTT; CDR3 protein: CASKSRTDTQYF
J gene: TRBJ2-3; clone size: -; V gene: TRBV5-1; D gene: TRBD2; CDR3 DNA: TGCGCCAGCTCCCCAGCGGGAACAGATACGCAGTATTTT; CDR3 protein: CASSPAGTDTQYF
J gene: TRBJ1-1; clone size: -; V gene: TRBV29-1; D gene: -; CDR3 DNA: TGCAGCGTTGTGGAACCGAGGCACACTGAAGCTTTCTTT; CDR3 protein: CSVVEPRHTEAFF
J gene: TRBJ1-2; clone size: -; V gene: TRBV29-1; D gene: -; CDR3 DNA: TGCAGCGTGAGAACCCCAGGGGTGGGCTATGGCTACACCTTC; CDR3 protein: CSVRTPGVGYGYTF
J gene: TRBJ1-1; clone size: -; V gene: TRBV6-5; D gene: -; CDR3 DNA: TGTGCCAGCAGCCCCGGGACTCACGGAGACACTGAAGCTTTCTTT; CDR3 protein: CASSPGTHGDTEAFF
J gene: TRBJ1-2; clone size: -; V gene: TRBV5-1; D gene: -; CDR3 DNA: TGCGCCAGCAGCTTGGAGGTCAGGGATATCTATGGCTACACCTTC; CDR3 protein: CASSLEVRDIYGYTF
J gene: TRBJ1-5; clone size: -; V gene: TRBV7-9; D gene: -; CDR3 DNA: TGTGCCAGCAGCTTAGGTGGACAGCCTAATCAGCCCCAGCATTTT; CDR3 protein: CASSLGGQPNQPQHF
J gene: TRBJ1-1; clone size: -; V gene: TRBV27; D gene: TRBD1; CDR3 DNA: TGTGCCAGCAAGGGACAGGGGATGAACACTGAAGCTTTCTTT; CDR3 protein: CASKGQGMNTEAFF
J gene: TRBJ2-1; clone size: -; V gene: TRBV5-5; D gene: -; CDR3 DNA: TGTGCCAGCAGCTTGGCGGTAGCGGTCTACAATGAGCAGTTCTTC; CDR3 protein: CASSLAVAVYNEQFF
J gene: TRBJ1-2; clone size: -; V gene: TRBV24-1; D gene: TRBD1; CDR3 DNA: TGTGCCACAATCACACAGGGGGCCCTCAATGAAGGCTACACCTTC; CDR3 protein: CATITQGALNEGYTF
J gene: TRBJ2-7; clone size: -; V gene: TRBV30; D gene: -; CDR3 DNA: TGTGCCTGGGCTGGCCCGGGTCCACCCTACGAGCAGTACTTC; CDR3 protein: CAWAGPGPPYEQYF
J gene: TRBJ2-5; clone size: -; V gene: TRBV28; D gene: TRBD1; CDR3 DNA: TGTGCCAGCACCCAGGACAGGGTCGAGACCCAGTACTTC; CDR3 protein: CASTQDRVETQYF
J gene: TRBJ1-6; clone size: -; V gene: TRBV5-6; D gene: TRBD1; CDR3 DNA: TGTGCCAGCAGTTCCGGACAGGGAAATTCACCCCTCCACTTT; CDR3 protein: CASSSGQGNSPLHF
J gene: TRBJ1-4; clone size: once; V gene: TRBV6-5; D gene: -; CDR3 DNA: TGTGCCAGCAGTTACTCGGGCAGGACTAATGAAAAACTGTTTTTT; CDR3 protein: CASSYSGRTNEKLFF
J gene: TRBJ1-1; clone size: -; V gene: TRBV11-2; D gene: -; CDR3 DNA: TGTGCCAGCAGCTTTACCAGAAACACTGAAGCTTTCTTT; CDR3 protein: CASSFTRNTEAFF
J gene: TRBJ2-5; clone size: -; V gene: TRBV7-9; D gene: -; CDR3 DNA: TGTGCCAGCAGCCCGACAGTACTTCAAGAGACCCAGTACTTC; CDR3 protein: CASSPTVLQETQYF